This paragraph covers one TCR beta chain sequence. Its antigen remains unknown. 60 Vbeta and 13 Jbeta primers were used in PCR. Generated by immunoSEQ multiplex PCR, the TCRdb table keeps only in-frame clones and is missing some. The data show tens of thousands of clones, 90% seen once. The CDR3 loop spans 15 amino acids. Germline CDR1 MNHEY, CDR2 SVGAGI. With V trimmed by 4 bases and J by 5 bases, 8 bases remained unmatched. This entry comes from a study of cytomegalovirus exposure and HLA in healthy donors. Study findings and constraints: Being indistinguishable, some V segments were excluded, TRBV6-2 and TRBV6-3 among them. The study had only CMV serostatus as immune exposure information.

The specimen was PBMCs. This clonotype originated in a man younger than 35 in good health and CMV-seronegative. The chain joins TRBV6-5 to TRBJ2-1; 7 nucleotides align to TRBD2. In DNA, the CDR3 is TGTGCCAGCAGTTTAATTGCGGGAGCGCACAATGAGCAGTTCTTC. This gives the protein CASSLIAGAHNEQFF.